A single sample is the source of the 23 T cell receptor beta chains below, sequenced in a study of blood T cells in healthy people across ages. Then a second PCR, running about 7 to 11 cycles, was carried out with a sample-barcoded 5' primer and a J-beta primer mix. TCRdb passed the 5' RACE reads through MiXCR, listing each CDR3 protein once. The sample yields 600,000 or so distinct CDR3 sequences, less than 35% seen once. The sequencing input was blood. These receptors were collected from a woman of 80 years or more in good health.

Remarks on this clonotype: A much larger clonotype is one base distant, so this may be a read error. This rearrangement joins TRBV30 to TRBJ1-4; 8 nucleotides align to TRBD1. The V and J ends lost 3 bases and 15 bases, in that order; junction bases with no gene match: 15. Looked up from germline, CDR1 is GTSNPN and CDR2 is SVGIG (reference sequence). The CDR3 runs to 14 residues. CDR3 sequence (DNA): TGTGCCTGGAGCGAAGGACAGGGTCGGCCCACGGTGTTTTTT. This sequence encodes CAWSEGQGRPTVFF.

Concerning this clonotype itself: A much more abundant neighbour one base away suggests this may be a read error. This chain uses TRBV11-2 with TRBJ2-1, with 8 bases identical to TRBD1. Germline CDR1 reads SGHAT; CDR2 reads FQNNGV. Losses at the gene ends were 5 bases for V and 8 bases for J; bases not matched to a gene: 5. This CDR3 region has 13 residues. The CDR3 loop reads CASSLDRGHEQFF. In DNA form, the CDR3 reads TGTGCCAGCAGCCTCGACAGGGGACATGAGCAGTTCTTC.

About this clonotype: A read error is possible here, since a much larger clone lies one base away. The rearrangement uses TRBV2 and TRBJ2-1; D may be TRBD1 (6 bases). Germline V lookup: CDR1 SNHLY, CDR2 FYNNEI. V was pared by 5 bases and J by 15 bases, with 17 bases between. This CDR3 comprises 12 residues. CDR3 coding DNA: TGTGCCAGCAGTCCTGAGTTGGGGGCTAGGTTCTTC. Protein product: CASSPELGARFF.

The V and J genes are TRBV7-9 and TRBJ1-2; D uncertain. CDR3 length: 13 amino acids. Trimming shortened V by 3 bases and J by 4 bases, and 9 bases separated the two germline ends. The germline V gene encodes CDR1 SEHNR and CDR2 FQNEAQ (reference sequence). Here the CDR3 reads CASSFVEGYGYTF. CDR3 coding DNA: TGTGCCAGCAGCTTTGTGGAGGGCTATGGCTACACCTTC. Variable domain in full (rest from reference TRBV7-9 and TRBJ1-2): DTGVSQNPRHKITKRGQNVTFRCDPISEHNRLYWYRQTLGQGPEFLTYFQNEAQLEKSRLLSDRFSAERPKGSFSTLEIQRTEQGDSAMYLCASSFVEGYGYTFGSGTRLTVV.

Regarding this clonotype: This may stem from a read error, because a much larger clone lies one nucleotide away. The chain uses TRBV7-2 and TRBJ2-5; D not resolved. This CDR3 has 12 residues. The V gene's germline CDR1 is SGHTA and CDR2 FQGNSA. V was trimmed by 5 bases and J by 11 bases, leaving 15 bases between them. CDR3 sequence (DNA): TGTGCCAGCAGCCCCCAGCCCAATGAGCAGTACTTC. It codes for CASSPQPNEQYF. Drawing the rest from reference TRBV7-2 and TRBJ2-5, the complete variable domain is GAGVSQSPSNKVTEKGKDVELRCDPISGHTALYWYRQSLGQGLEFLIYFQGNSAPDKSGLPSDRFSAERTGGSVSTLTIQRTQQEDSAVYLCASSPQPNEQYFGPGTRLLVL.

This rearrangement joins TRBV7-9 to TRBJ1-1, with a possible D match to TRBD1 (6 bases). Trimming left V 5 bases short and J 4 bases short, with 17 bases between. Looked up from germline, CDR1 is SEHNR and CDR2 is FQNEAQ (reference sequence). The CDR3 contains 15 residues. CDR3 sequence (DNA): TGTGCCAGCAGCCTGGGCGCCAGGGGCTCCACTGAAGCTTTCTTT. Its protein is CASSLGARGSTEAFF.

This clonotype occurred many times. This sequence joins TRBV20-1 and TRBJ2-3, with 7 nucleotides matching TRBD2. In germline, CDR1 is DFQATT, CDR2 SNEGSKA (reference sequence). V trimming: 3 bases; J trimming: 2 bases; junction bases outside the gene matches: 5. This CDR3 region has 14 residues. CDR3 nucleotides: TGCAGTGCTAGGTCTAGCGGAACCACAGATACGCAGTATTTT. It codes for CSARSSGTTDTQYF.

The chain joins TRBV4-1 to TRBJ2-1; 14 bases fit TRBD2. The V gene's germline CDR1 is MGHRA and CDR2 YSYEKL. V lost 4 bases to trimming and J lost 1 base; unmatched junction nucleotides: 12. CDR3 size: 20 residues. The CDR3 sequence is CASSPGTSGGVGKSYNEQFF. The CDR3 bases are TGCGCCAGCAGCCCCGGGACTAGCGGGGGAGTGGGAAAATCCTACAATGAGCAGTTCTTC.

The V and J genes are TRBV7-8 and TRBJ2-4; 7 bases agree with TRBD2. This CDR3 is built from 17 residues. The germline V gene encodes CDR1 SGHVS and CDR2 FQNEAQ. Germline trimming cut 1 base from V and 8 bases from J; bases unmatched to any gene: 14. Written as DNA, the CDR3 is TGTGCCAGCAGCTTAGACCATAAGGGACCTGGGGGGGACATTCAGTACTTC. Encoded protein: CASSLDHKGPGGDIQYF.

The sample holds many counts of this clonotype. The chain carries TRBV20-1 and TRBJ2-1; 10 positions match TRBD2. The trim removed 0 bases at V and 0 bases at J, leaving 2 bases unmatched. CDR3 length equals 16 residues. CDR1 is DFQATT and CDR2 is SNEGSKA in the germline V gene (reference sequence). CDR3 loop: CSARELAGNSYNEQFF. The CDR3 DNA follows: TGCAGTGCTAGAGAACTAGCGGGGAACTCCTACAATGAGCAGTTCTTC.

This clonotype was seen repeatedly, ten times or more. This chain connects TRBV3-1 to TRBJ2-3; D call uncertain. V dropped 4 bases and J dropped 3 bases, with 8 bases sitting between them. CDR1 and CDR2 from the germline V gene are LGHDT and YNNKEL (reference sequence). This CDR3 is built from 13 residues. CDR3 DNA sequence: TGTGCCAGCAGCCGTAGACTGACAGATACGCAGTATTTT. It is translated as CASSRRLTDTQYF.

This clonotype has just a few counts. The rearrangement links TRBV29-1 to TRBJ1-1, with D tentatively TRBD1 (6 bases). The V end was cut by 4 bases, the J end by 4 bases, with 13 bases between. The CDR3 loop spans 13 amino acids. CDR1 and CDR2 from the germline V gene are SQVTM and ANQGSEA. The CDR3: CSVGLNRATEAFF. CDR3 bases: TGCAGCGTTGGGTTGAACAGGGCCACTGAAGCTTTCTTT. Complete variable domain (other parts from reference TRBV29-1 and TRBJ1-1): SAVISQKPSRDICQRGTSLTIQCQVDSQVTMMFWYRQQPGQSLTLIATANQGSEATYESGFVIDKFPISRPNLTFSTLTVSNMSPEDSSIYLCSVGLNRATEAFFGQGTRLTVV.

The rearrangement joins TRBV30 to TRBJ1-2; D remains ambiguous. V was trimmed by 4 bases and J by 7 bases, leaving 16 bases between them. The CDR3 covers 13 residues. Germline V CDR1 and CDR2: GTSNPN, SVGIG (reference sequence). CDR3 nucleotide sequence: TGTGCCTGGACGTATCCACGAGGGCTTGGCTACACCTTC. It is translated as CAWTYPRGLGYTF.

This clonotype was counted a few times. The chain recombines TRBV19 with TRBJ2-1; TRBD1 or TRBD2 may be the D gene (5 bases each). CDR3 size: 13 residues. The germline V gene encodes CDR1 LNHDA and CDR2 SQIVND (reference sequence). V was clipped by 4 bases and J by 11 bases, with 15 bases between them. CDR3 in amino acids: CASSSDPGRKQFF. The CDR3 DNA follows: TGTGCCAGTAGTAGTGATCCGGGACGGAAGCAGTTCTTC.

This clonotype is medium-sized (0.01 to 0.1%) in the sample. The chain employs TRBV7-2 and TRBJ2-7, with 9 nucleotides matching TRBD2. Germline loops: CDR1 SGHTA, CDR2 FQGNSA. After removal of 5 bases from V and 3 bases from J, the junction contained 8 bases not matched to a gene. This CDR3 contains 15 residues. CDR3 bases: TGTGCCAGCAGCCCGAGCGGGACTAGCCTCTACGAGCAGTACTTC. The encoded protein is CASSPSGTSLYEQYF.

The chain couples TRBV7-2 to TRBJ1-2; TRBD1 aligns across 7 bases. J lost 4 bases, V lost 2 bases, and 4 bases had no gene match. The CDR3 is 14 amino acids. Germline assignment: CDR1 SGHTA and CDR2 FQGNSA. CDR3 nucleotides: TGTGCCAGCAGCTTACCGGGACAGATCTATGGCTACACCTTC. Translation gives CASSLPGQIYGYTF.

This clonotype occurred many times. The gene calls are TRBV7-2 and TRBJ2-7; weak D call: TRBD2 (6 bases). The CDR3 is 14 amino acids. Germline V gene sequence: CDR1 SGHTA, CDR2 FQGNSA. V shed 5 bases and J shed 7 bases, with 18 bases lying between them. The CDR3 DNA reads TGTGCCAGCAGCCGACCGGGGGTCTACGAAGAGCAGTACTTC. As protein: CASSRPGVYEEQYF.

The chain joins TRBV5-1 to TRBJ2-7; 10 positions match TRBD1. The CDR3 runs 16 residues. The germline V gene encodes CDR1 SGHRS and CDR2 YFSETQ. The trim removed 3 bases at V and 12 bases at J, leaving 18 bases unmatched. CDR3 bases: TGCGCCAGCAGCTCCTCTGGGGGACAGGGGACCGAGACCCTGTACTTC. Its protein product is CASSSSGGQGTETLYF.

This clonotype was observed many times. This sequence joins TRBV7-6 and TRBJ2-7; a possible D gene is TRBD2 (6 bases). V was cut by 5 bases and J by 5 bases, with 13 bases left in between. Germline-derived CDR1 and CDR2 are SGHVS and FNYEAQ. There are 13 residues in the CDR3. The CDR3 nucleotides read TGTGCCAGCAGCCCAAGGGGAGGAAACGAGCAGTACTTC. It specifies CASSPRGGNEQYF.

The table lists this clonotype with many counts. The CDR3 bases are TGCAGCGTTGAAAAGGGACAGGGGACGAACACCGGGGAGCTGTTTTTT. As protein: CSVEKGQGTNTGELFF. V gene TRBV29-1 combines with J gene TRBJ2-2; 10 nucleotides agree with TRBD1. This CDR3 has 16 residues. Germline V gene sequence: CDR1 SQVTM, CDR2 ANQGSEA. V lost 2 bases, J lost 0 bases, and 3 bases stayed unmatched.

This clonotype has at least ten counts. The chain employs TRBV7-9 and TRBJ1-2; D is unclear. Germline CDR1 is SEHNR and CDR2 is FQNEAQ (reference sequence). The CDR3 loop spans 14 amino acids. Trimming left V 2 bases short and J 2 bases short, with 9 bases between. CDR3 residues: CASSLQTLNYGYTF. CDR3 in DNA: TGTGCCAGCAGCTTACAGACACTGAACTATGGCTACACCTTC.

This clonotype has a count of ten or more. As DNA, the CDR3 is TGCGCCAGCAGCTTGTCACAGGGGGCAAGTGAGCAGTTCTTC. Amino acid sequence: CASSLSQGASEQFF. The chain couples TRBV5-1 to TRBJ2-1; TRBD1 matches 9 bases. This CDR3 region has 14 residues. The germline V gene encodes CDR1 SGHRS and CDR2 YFSETQ. V lost 1 base to trimming and J lost 9 bases; unmatched junction nucleotides: 5.

This clonotype was observed many times. A much larger clone is a single base away; this may be a read error. V usage is TRBV6-5 and J usage is TRBJ2-5; the match to TRBD2 covers 12 bases. CDR1 is MNHEY, CDR2 SVGAGI, per germline. V gave up 0 bases and J gave up 5 bases; unmatched junction bases: 7. This CDR3 region has 17 residues. As DNA, the CDR3 is TGTGCCAGCAGTTACTCCACACCGGGACTAGCGGGCGAGACCCAGTACTTC. Protein: CASSYSTPGLAGETQYF.